This TCR beta chain stems from a study of regulatory T cells in long-lasting Graves disease. This clonotype occurred a few times. The time point here: newly diagnosed GD, antithyroid drugs for less than 3 months. PBMC RNA served as the TCR library source. CDR3 regions were amplified by Arm-PCR using iRepertoire HTBI primers to build TCR beta libraries. TCRdb independently ran MiXCR on the multiplex PCR reads; one entry per CDR3 protein. The profile shows hundreds of thousands of distinct CDR3 sequences, approximately 15% of them singletons. A further study also used this sample, focusing on T cells in Graves' hyperthyroidism and ophthalmopathy.

This sequence originates from a woman aged 25 to 39 with Graves disease. Sequencing was performed on peripheral blood mononuclear cells (PBMCs), taken at new diagnosis, from a patient treated with antithyroid drugs.

The CDR3 region has the DNA TGTGCCAGTAGTATCCGGGACGGAAGCACAGATACGCAGTATTTT. Translation: CASSIRDGSTDTQYF. The rearrangement links TRBV19 to TRBJ2-3; tentatively, D is TRBD1 or TRBD2 (5 bases each). The CDR3 contains 15 residues. Germline V gene sequence: CDR1 LNHDA, CDR2 SQIVND (reference sequence). V lost 3 bases and J 0 bases, leaving 10 bases between the germline ends.